This TCR beta chain was identified during a study of pediatric ulcerative colitis. This was a survey-level run. TCRdb's table, derived via immunoSEQ multiplex PCR, lists solely in-frame clones and lacks some. The sample has around 61,000 clones; approximately 87% are singletons. V was shortened by 0 bases and J by 4 bases, with 13 bases between the two germline ends. Germline V CDR1 and CDR2: LGHNA, YSLEER. CDR3 length equals 15 residues. The sequenced sample consisted of blood. The rearrangement uses TRBV4-3 and TRBJ2-7; D not certain. The clonotype was recovered from a boy between 10 and 17 years old with severe ulcerative colitis. This chain's CDR3 is CASSQDWATSYEQYF. The CDR3 DNA sequence: TGCGCCAGCAGCCAAGATTGGGCTACCTCGTACGAGCAGTACTTC.